This TCR beta chain was found in a study of shared clonotypes between healthy human individuals. Overall study: Samples came from a couple of female and three male donors aged 18 to 49.

Every subset's genomic DNA went evenly onto several immunoSEQ plates. Here immunoSEQ multiplex PCR was the method, and the copy in TCRdb shows in-frame clones only, minus some. The repertoire includes about 490,000 clones, 76% of them detected once, and 13% sits in the top ten. This CDR3 contains 15 residues. Losses at the gene ends were 3 bases for V and 3 bases for J; bases not matched to a gene: 4. The germline gives CDR1 SGHNT, CDR2 YYREEE (reference sequence). All of the donors resided in Nashville, Tennessee, and each was a Caucasian adult. The unsorted samples had some 90 million PBMCs used for genomic DNA.

The receptor comes from a middle-aged woman in good health. Some clones in this sample may be carry-over from other donors' samples. The sequenced sample was PBMCs. This chain connects TRBV5-4 to TRBJ2-1; 9 positions agree with TRBD2. Written as DNA, the CDR3 is TGTGCCAGCAGCTATATAGCGGGAGACTACAATGAGCAGTTCTTC. Translating gives CASSYIAGDYNEQFF.